The clone carrying this TCR beta chain was observed many times. Its antigen is unknown. The data were obtained in a study of identical twins. The study, taken as a whole, reports: Out-of-frame alpha sequences shared by twins were enriched for low generation probability. In monozygotic twins, models underestimated the sharing of out-of-frame TCR alpha. There were fewer insertions in abundant cord blood beta clonotypes, but memory repertoires showed no such pattern.

Template switching introduced a universal primer site, and the cDNA bore unique molecular identifiers. TCRdb re-derived calls from the 5' RACE reads in MiXCR, one entry per CDR3 protein. The sample records a few hundred thousand distinct CDR3 sequences, roughly 9% being singletons. The V gene lost 3 bases and the J gene lost 6 bases, with 11 bases spanning the gap. The CDR3 runs to 13 residues. Looked up from germline, CDR1 is LGHDT and CDR2 is YNNKEL (reference sequence). The V call is TRBV3-1, the J call TRBJ1-1; no clear D gene. This sequence originates from a woman aged 45-60 years in good health. Sequencing was carried out using naive T cells sorted from blood. CDR3 loop: CASSQVKVSEAFF. The CDR3 DNA follows: TGTGCCAGCAGCCAGGTCAAGGTCTCTGAAGCTTTCTTT.